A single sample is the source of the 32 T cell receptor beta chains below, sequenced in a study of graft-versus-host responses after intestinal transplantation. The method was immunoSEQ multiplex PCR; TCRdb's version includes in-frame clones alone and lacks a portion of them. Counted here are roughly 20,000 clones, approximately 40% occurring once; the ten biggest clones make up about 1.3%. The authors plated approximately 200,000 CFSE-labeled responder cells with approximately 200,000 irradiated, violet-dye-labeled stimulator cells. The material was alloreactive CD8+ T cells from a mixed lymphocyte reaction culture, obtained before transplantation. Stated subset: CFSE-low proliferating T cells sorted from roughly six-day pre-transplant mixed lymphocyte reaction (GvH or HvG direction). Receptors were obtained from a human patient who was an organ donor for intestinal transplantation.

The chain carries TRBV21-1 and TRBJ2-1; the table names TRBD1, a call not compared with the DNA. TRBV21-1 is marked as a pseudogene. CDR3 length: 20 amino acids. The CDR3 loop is CASSAQGRTRDRGPYNEQFF. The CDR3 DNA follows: TGTGCCAGCAGCGCTCAGGGACGGACGCGGGACAGGGGCCCCTACAATGAGCAGTTCTTC.

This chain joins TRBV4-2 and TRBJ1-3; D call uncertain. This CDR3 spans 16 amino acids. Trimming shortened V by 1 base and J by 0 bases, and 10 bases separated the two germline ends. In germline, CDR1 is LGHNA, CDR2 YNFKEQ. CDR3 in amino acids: CASSQGRVDSGNTIYF. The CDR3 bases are TGTGCCAGCAGCCAAGGGAGGGTTGACTCTGGAAACACCATATATTTT.

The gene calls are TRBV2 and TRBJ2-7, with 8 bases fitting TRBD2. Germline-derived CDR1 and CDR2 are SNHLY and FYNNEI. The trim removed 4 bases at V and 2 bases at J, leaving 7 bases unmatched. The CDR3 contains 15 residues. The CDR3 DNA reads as TGTGCCAGCAGTGGGGGTAGCGGGATACCCTACGAGCAGTACTTC. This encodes CASSGGSGIPYEQYF.

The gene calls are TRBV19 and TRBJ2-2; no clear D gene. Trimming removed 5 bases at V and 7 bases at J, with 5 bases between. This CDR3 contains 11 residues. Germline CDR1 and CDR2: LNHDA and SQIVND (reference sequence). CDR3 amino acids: CASSAYGELFF. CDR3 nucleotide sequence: TGTGCCAGTAGTGCATACGGGGAGCTGTTTTTT.

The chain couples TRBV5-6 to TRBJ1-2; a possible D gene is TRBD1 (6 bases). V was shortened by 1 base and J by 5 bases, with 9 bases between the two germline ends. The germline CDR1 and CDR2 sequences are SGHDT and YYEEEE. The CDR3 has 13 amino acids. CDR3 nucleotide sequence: TGTGCCAGCAGCTTGCGGACAGTGTATGGCTACACCTTC. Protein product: CASSLRTVYGYTF.

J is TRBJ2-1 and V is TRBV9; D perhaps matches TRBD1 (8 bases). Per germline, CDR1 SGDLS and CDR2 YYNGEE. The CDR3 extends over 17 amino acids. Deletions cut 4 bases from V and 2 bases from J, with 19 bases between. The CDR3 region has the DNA TGTGCCAGCAGCCAGGGGGCGATAGCGGGCCCCTACAATGAGCAGTTCTTC. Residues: CASSQGAIAGPYNEQFF. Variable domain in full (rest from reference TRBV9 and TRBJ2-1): DSGVTQTPKHLITATGQRVTLRCSPRSGDLSVYWYQQSLDQGLQFLIQYYNGEERAKGNILERFSAQQFPDLHSELNLSSLELGDSALYFCASSQGAIAGPYNEQFFGPGTRLTVL.

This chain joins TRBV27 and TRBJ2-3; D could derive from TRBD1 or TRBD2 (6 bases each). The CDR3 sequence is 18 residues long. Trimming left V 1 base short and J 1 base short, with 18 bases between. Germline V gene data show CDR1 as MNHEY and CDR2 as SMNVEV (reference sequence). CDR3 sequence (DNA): TGTGCCAGCAGTTTATTCCCATGGGGGGCGAGTGGCACAGATACGCAGTATTTT. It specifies CASSLFPWGASGTDTQYF.

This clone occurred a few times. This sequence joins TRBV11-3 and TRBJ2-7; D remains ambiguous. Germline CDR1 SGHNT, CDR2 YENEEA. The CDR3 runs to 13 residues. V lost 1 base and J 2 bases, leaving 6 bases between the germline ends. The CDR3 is CASSLGVAYEQYF. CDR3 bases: TGTGCCAGCAGCTTAGGTGTAGCCTACGAGCAGTACTTC.

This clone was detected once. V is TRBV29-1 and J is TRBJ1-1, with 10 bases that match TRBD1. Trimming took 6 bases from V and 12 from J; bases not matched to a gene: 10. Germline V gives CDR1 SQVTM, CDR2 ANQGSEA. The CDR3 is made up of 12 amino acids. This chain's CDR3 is CSVLRQGARSFF. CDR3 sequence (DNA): TGCAGCGTCCTAAGACAGGGGGCTCGGTCTTTCTTT.

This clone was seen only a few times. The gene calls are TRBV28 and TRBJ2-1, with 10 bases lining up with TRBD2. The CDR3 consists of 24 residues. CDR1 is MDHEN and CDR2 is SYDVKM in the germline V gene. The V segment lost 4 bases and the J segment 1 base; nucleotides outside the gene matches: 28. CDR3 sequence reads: CASSSPRVGGIGLAGDISYNEQFF. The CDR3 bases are TGTGCCAGCAGTTCCCCCAGGGTGGGGGGGATCGGGCTAGCGGGAGATATATCCTACAATGAGCAGTTCTTC.

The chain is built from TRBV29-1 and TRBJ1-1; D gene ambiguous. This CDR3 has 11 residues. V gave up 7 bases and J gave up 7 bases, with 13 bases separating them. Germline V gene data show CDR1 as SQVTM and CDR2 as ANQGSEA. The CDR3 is CSETDGSEAFF. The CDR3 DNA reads TGCAGCGAGACGGACGGGAGTGAAGCTTTCTTT.

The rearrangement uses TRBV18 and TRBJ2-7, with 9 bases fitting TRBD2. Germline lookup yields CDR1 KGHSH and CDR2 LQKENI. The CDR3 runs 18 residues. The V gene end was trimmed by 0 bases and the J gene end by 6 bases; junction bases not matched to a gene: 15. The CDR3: CASSPPCGRARFMCEQYF. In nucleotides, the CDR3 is TGTGCCAGCTCACCACCGTGCGGGAGGGCCCGTTTTATGTGCGAGCAGTACTTC.

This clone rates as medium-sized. CDR3 DNA: TGCGCCAGCAGCCAAGTGGGAGGGGTCGAGCAGTACTTC. It encodes CASSQVGGVEQYF. The genes are TRBV4-1 and TRBJ2-7, with 7 bases lining up with TRBD2. Per the germline V gene, CDR1 is MGHRA and CDR2 is YSYEKL. The CDR3 covers 13 residues. V trimming: 1 base; J trimming: 6 bases; junction bases outside the gene matches: 3.

The CDR3 region is CASSQVFHRNKTEAFF. For the CDR3, the DNA is TGCGCCAGCAGCCAAGTATTCCACAGGAATAAGACTGAAGCTTTCTTT. J is TRBJ1-1 and V is TRBV4-3; D may be TRBD1 (5 bases). The CDR3 is made up of 16 amino acids. The ends were cut back, 1 base at V and 5 bases at J, with 17 bases in the middle. The germline CDR1 and CDR2 sequences are LGHNA and YSLEER.

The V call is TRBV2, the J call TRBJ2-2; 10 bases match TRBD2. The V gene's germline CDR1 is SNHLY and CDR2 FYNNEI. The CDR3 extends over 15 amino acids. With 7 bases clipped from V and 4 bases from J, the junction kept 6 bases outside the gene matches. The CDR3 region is CASKSAGGLTGELFF. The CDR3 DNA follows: TGTGCCAGCAAATCAGCGGGAGGGCTCACCGGGGAGCTGTTTTTT.

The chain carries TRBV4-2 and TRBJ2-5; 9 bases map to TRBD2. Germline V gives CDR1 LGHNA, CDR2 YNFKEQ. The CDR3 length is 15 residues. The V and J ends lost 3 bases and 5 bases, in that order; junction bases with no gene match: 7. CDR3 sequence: CASSQGGRARETQYF. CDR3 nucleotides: TGTGCCAGCAGCCAGGGCGGGAGGGCCCGGGAGACCCAGTACTTC.

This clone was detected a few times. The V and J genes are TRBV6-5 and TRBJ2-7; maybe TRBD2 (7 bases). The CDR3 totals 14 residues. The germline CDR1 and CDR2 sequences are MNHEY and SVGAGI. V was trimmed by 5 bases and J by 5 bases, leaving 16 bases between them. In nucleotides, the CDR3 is TGTGCCAGCAGTCACCGGGGGGCGAGGAACGAGCAGTACTTC. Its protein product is CASSHRGARNEQYF.

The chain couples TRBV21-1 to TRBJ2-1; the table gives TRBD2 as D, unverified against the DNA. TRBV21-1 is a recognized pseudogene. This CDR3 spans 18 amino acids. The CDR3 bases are TGTGCCAGCAGCCCGAGGGGCGGACTAGCGGGAGGGCCCAGTGAGCAGTTCTTC. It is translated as CASSPRGGLAGGPSEQFF.

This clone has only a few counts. The CDR3 sequence: CASSYGPDTDTQYF. The CDR3 DNA reads as TGTGCCAGCAGTTACGGGCCCGACACAGATACGCAGTATTTT. The V and J genes are TRBV6-5 and TRBJ2-3; D is unresolved. Trimming removed 2 bases from V and 2 bases from J, with 8 bases in between. The CDR3 covers 14 residues. Germline V gene lookup returns CDR1 MNHEY and CDR2 SVGAGI.

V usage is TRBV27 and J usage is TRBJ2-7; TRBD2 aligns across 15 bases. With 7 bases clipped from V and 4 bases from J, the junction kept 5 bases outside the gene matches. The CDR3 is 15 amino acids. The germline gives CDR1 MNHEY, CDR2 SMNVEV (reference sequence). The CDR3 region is CASTTGTSGRYEQYF. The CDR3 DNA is TGTGCCAGCACGACAGGGACTAGCGGGAGGTACGAGCAGTACTTC.

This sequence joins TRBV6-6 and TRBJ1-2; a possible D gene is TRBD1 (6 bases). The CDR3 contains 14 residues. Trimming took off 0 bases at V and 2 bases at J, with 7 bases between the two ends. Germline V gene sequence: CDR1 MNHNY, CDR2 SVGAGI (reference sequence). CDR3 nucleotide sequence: TGTGCCAGCAGTTACTCGAGGGGGAACTATGGCTACACCTTC. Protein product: CASSYSRGNYGYTF.

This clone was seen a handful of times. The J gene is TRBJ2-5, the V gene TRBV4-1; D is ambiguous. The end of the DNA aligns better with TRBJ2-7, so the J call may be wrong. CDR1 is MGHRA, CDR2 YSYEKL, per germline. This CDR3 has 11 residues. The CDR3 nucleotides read TGCGCCAGCAGCCAAGGGAACGAGCAGTACTTC. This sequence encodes CASSQGNEQYF.

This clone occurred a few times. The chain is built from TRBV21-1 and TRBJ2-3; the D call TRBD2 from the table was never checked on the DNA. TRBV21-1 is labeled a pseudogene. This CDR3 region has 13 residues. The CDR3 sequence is CASASGGPDTQYF. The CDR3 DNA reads TGTGCCTCAGCCTCGGGGGGCCCAGATACGCAGTATTTT.

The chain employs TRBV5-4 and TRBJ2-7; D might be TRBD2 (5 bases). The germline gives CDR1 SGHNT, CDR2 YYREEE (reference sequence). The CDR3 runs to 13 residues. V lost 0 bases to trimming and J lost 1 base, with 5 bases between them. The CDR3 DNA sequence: TGTGCCAGCAGCTTGGGGGAGTCCTACGAGCAGTACTTC. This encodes CASSLGESYEQYF.

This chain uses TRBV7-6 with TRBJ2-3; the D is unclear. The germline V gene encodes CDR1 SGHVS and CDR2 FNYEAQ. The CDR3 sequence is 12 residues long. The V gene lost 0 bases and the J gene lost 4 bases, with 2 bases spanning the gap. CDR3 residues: CASSLASDTQYF. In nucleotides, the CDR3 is TGTGCCAGCAGCTTAGCGTCAGATACGCAGTATTTT.

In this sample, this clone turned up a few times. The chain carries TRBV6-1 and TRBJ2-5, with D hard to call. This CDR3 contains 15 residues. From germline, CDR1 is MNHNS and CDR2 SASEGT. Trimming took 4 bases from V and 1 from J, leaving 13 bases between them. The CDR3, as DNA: TGTGCCAGCAGTGTCTCCCCAGGAGTCCAAGAGACCCAGTACTTC. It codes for CASSVSPGVQETQYF.

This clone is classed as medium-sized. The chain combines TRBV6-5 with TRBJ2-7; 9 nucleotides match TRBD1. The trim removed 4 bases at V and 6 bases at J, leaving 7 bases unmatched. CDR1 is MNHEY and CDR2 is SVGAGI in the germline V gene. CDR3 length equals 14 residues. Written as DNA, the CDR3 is TGTGCCAGCAGTTTCGGGACAGGGTCCATCGAGCAGTACTTC. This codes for CASSFGTGSIEQYF.

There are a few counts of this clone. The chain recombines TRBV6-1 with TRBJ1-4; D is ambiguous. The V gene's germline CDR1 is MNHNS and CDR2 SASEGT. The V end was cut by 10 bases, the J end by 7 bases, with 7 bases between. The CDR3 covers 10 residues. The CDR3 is CANWGEKLFF. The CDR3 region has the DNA TGTGCCAACTGGGGTGAAAAACTGTTTTTT.

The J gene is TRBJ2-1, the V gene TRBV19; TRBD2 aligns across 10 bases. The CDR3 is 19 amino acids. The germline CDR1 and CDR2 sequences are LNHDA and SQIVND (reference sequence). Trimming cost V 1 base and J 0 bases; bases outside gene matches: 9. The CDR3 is CASSIAPPSSGSSYNEQFF. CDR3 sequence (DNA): TGTGCCAGTAGTATAGCCCCTCCCTCTAGCGGGAGCTCCTACAATGAGCAGTTCTTC.

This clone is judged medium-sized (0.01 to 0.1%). The DNA for the CDR3 is TGTGCCAGCAGTTACGGGGGGCCAGGCGAGCAGTACTTC. Its protein product is CASSYGGPGEQYF. The V gene is TRBV6-5, the J gene TRBJ2-7; either TRBD1 or TRBD2 may supply D (6 bases each). The germline V gene has CDR1 MNHEY and CDR2 SVGAGI. This CDR3 spans 13 amino acids. Trimming pared 2 bases from V and 6 bases from J, leaving 11 bases between.

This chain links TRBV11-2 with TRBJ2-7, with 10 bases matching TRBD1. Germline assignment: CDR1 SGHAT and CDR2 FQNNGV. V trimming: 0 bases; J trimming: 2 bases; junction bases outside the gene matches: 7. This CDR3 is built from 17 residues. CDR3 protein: CASSLEEGQGFPYEQYF. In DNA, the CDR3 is TGTGCCAGCAGCTTAGAAGAGGGACAGGGGTTTCCCTACGAGCAGTACTTC.

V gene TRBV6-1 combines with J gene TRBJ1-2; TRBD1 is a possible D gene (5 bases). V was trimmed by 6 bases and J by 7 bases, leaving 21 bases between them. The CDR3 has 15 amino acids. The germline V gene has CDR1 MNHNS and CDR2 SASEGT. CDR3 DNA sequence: TGTGCCAGCAGCCCAAACGGTGGGGGGTCTGCTGGCTACACCTTC. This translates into CASSPNGGGSAGYTF.